The rows below give T cell receptor beta chains drawn from one sample of a study of OX40 agonist ivuxolimab in advanced cancers. This table comes from immunoSEQ multiplex PCR, and its TCRdb copy is limited to in-frame clones, with some not included. The sample records some 37,000 clones, 65% to 85% being singletons. The sample consisted of CD4+ or CD8+ T cells sorted from blood, taken in a trial of the OX40 agonist ivuxolimab. The receptors come from an adult with an advanced solid tumor such as melanoma, head and neck, liver or kidney cancer. Each CDR3 is given with its conserved first and last residue. D genes are given only for firm matches. Clone size is stated in some rows and not others, as once, few, many or a class when expanded.

TRBV5-1	.	TRBJ2-1	.	CASNPRSPSYNEQFF	TGCGCCAGCAATCCTCGCAGCCCCTCCTACAATGAGCAGTTCTTC
TRBV7-9	few	TRBJ2-1	.	CASSLAAARSYNEQFF	TGTGCCAGCAGCTTAGCGGCGGCCCGCTCCTACAATGAGCAGTTCTTC
TRBV14	.	TRBJ2-4	.	CASSQSYAMSTKNIQYF	TGTGCCAGCAGCCAATCGTACGCGATGAGTACCAAAAACATTCAGTACTTC
TRBV30	once	TRBJ1-5	.	CAWSVDSGLSNQPQHF	TGTGCCTGGAGTGTAGACAGCGGGCTTAGCAATCAGCCCCAGCATTTT
TRBV14	.	TRBJ1-1	.	CASSQVGSADKAFF	TGTGCCAGCAGCCAAGTGGGGAGTGCCGACAAAGCTTTCTTT
TRBV7-6	.	TRBJ2-7	.	CASSLEIGTNYEQYF	TGTGCCAGCAGCCTCGAGATAGGTACGAACTACGAGCAGTACTTC
TRBV5-6	.	TRBJ2-6	.	CASSLGHSGANVLTF	TGTGCCAGCAGCTTGGGCCACTCTGGGGCCAACGTCCTGACTTTC
TRBV30	.	TRBJ2-3	TRBD2	CAWSDLAGEGDTQYF	TGTGCCTGGAGTGACTTAGCGGGAGAGGGGGATACGCAGTATTTT
TRBV4-3	.	TRBJ1-5	.	CASSQDLRLPADQPQHF	TGCGCCAGCAGCCAAGATCTCCGACTACCCGCGGATCAGCCCCAGCATTTT
TRBV7-6	.	TRBJ2-7	.	CASSSGDEQYF	TGTGCCAGCAGCTCCGGGGACGAGCAGTACTTC
TRBV9	once	TRBJ2-7	.	CASSADSNLLGEQYF	TGTGCCAGCAGCGCGGACAGTAATCTCCTCGGCGAGCAGTACTTC
TRBV11-2	.	TRBJ2-3	.	CASSLAPRTKAPRTDTQYF	TGTGCCAGCAGCTTAGCTCCTCGGACTAAAGCGCCACGCACAGATACGCAGTATTTT
TRBV4-3	.	TRBJ1-5	.	CASSQDIKGGRASQPQHF	TGCGCCAGCAGCCAAGATATAAAGGGGGGGAGGGCGTCCCAGCCCCAGCATTTT
TRBV7-8	.	TRBJ2-1	.	CASSGSGWVYNEQFF	TGTGCCAGCAGCGGATCAGGGTGGGTCTACAATGAGCAGTTCTTC
TRBV7-9	.	TRBJ2-2	.	CASSSLRINTGELFF	TGTGCCAGCAGCTCCCTTCGCATAAACACCGGGGAGCTGTTTTTT
TRBV2	.	TRBJ1-2	TRBD1	CASRDREIDGYTF	TGTGCCAGCAGGGACAGGGAGATCGACGGCTACACCTTC
TRBV9	.	TRBJ1-2	.	CASSVASDSAINYGYTF	TGTGCCAGCAGCGTAGCATCGGATTCAGCTATTAACTATGGCTACACCTTC
TRBV28	many	TRBJ1-1	TRBD1	CASSPSRQGARDTEAFF	TGTGCCAGCAGTCCCTCCCGACAGGGGGCGAGGGACACTGAAGCTTTCTTT
TRBV7-3	.	TRBJ2-3	.	CASSLGRASTDTQYF	TGTGCCAGCAGCTTAGGTCGGGCCTCCACAGATACGCAGTATTTT
TRBV10-2	.	TRBJ2-1	.	CATGDGSEQFF	TGCGCCACCGGGGACGGAAGTGAGCAGTTCTTC
TRBV15	.	TRBJ2-2	TRBD2	CAVSGRNTGELFF	TGTGCCGTTAGCGGGCGGAACACCGGGGAGCTGTTTTTT
TRBV28	.	TRBJ2-1	.	CASSFRAGVDEQFF	TGTGCCAGCAGTTTTCGGGCAGGGGTAGATGAGCAGTTCTTC
TRBV25-1	.	TRBJ2-2	TRBD1	CASSESWTGETGELFF	TGTGCCAGCAGTGAATCCTGGACAGGGGAGACCGGGGAGCTGTTTTTT
TRBV10-3	.	TRBJ2-1	.	CAISEADRNEQFF	TGTGCCATCAGTGAAGCAGATAGAAATGAGCAGTTCTTC
TRBV2	.	TRBJ1-2	TRBD1	CASSHGGTGSFYGYTF	TGTGCCAGCAGCCACGGGGGGACAGGGTCGTTCTATGGCTACACCTTC
TRBV28	.	TRBJ2-5	.	CASSLSLASQETQYF	TGTGCCAGCAGTTTATCCCTAGCCTCACAAGAGACCCAGTACTTC
TRBV5-8	.	TRBJ2-3	.	CASSLWGDTQYF	TGTGCCAGCAGCTTGTGGGGAGATACGCAGTATTTT
TRBV10-3	.	TRBJ2-5	.	CAISEGYPGTQYF	TGTGCCATCAGTGAAGGGTACCCCGGGACCCAGTACTTC
TRBV6-6	.	TRBJ1-5	TRBD1	CASSFGQGTEQPQHF	TGTGCCAGCAGTTTCGGACAGGGCACGGAACAGCCCCAGCATTTT
TRBV6-1	few	TRBJ1-1	.	CASDTEVEAFF	TGTGCCAGCGATACTGAGGTAGAAGCTTTCTTT
TRBV6-1	.	TRBJ2-3	TRBD1	CASTKDRGTDTQYF	TGTGCCAGCACCAAGGACAGGGGCACAGATACGCAGTATTTT
TRBV7-9	.	TRBJ2-3	.	CASSSPDRGTDTQYF	TGTGCCAGCAGCTCCCCGGATAGGGGCACAGATACGCAGTATTTT
TRBV9	.	TRBJ2-7	.	CASSERDKTYEQYF	TGTGCCAGCAGCGAACGGGACAAAACCTACGAGCAGTACTTC
TRBV4-1	.	TRBJ2-6	TRBD1	CASSQDRQGASGANVLTF	TGCGCCAGCAGCCAAGATCGACAGGGGGCGTCTGGGGCCAACGTCCTGACTTTC
TRBV9	.	TRBJ2-2	TRBD1	CASSVEDRVDTGELFF	TGTGCCAGCAGCGTAGAGGACAGGGTGGACACCGGGGAGCTGTTTTTT
TRBV27	.	TRBJ1-5	.	CASSLKGKQWQPQHF	TGTGCCAGCAGTTTAAAGGGGAAACAATGGCAGCCCCAGCATTTT
TRBV7-6	.	TRBJ2-7	TRBD2	CASSLSGGSSYEQYF	TGTGCCAGCAGCTTATCAGGCGGGAGCTCCTACGAGCAGTACTTC
TRBV6-5	once	TRBJ2-7	.	CASSYGAVREQYF	TGTGCCAGCAGTTATGGGGCTGTTCGCGAGCAGTACTTC
TRBV4-3	.	TRBJ1-2	.	CASSQDSGDGRYGYTF	TGCGCCAGCAGCCAAGATTCGGGGGACGGACGCTATGGCTACACCTTC
TRBV9	.	TRBJ2-3	.	CASSVALAPLIDTQYF	TGTGCCAGCAGCGTAGCTTTAGCGCCGCTAATAGATACGCAGTATTTT
TRBV28	.	TRBJ2-7	.	CASSLPGEQYF	TGTGCCAGCAGTTTACCGGGGGAGCAGTACTTC
TRBV13	.	TRBJ2-7	.	CASSYGQAYEQYF	TGTGCCAGCAGTTACGGGCAGGCCTACGAGCAGTACTTC
TRBV5-6	once	TRBJ2-4	.	CASSLPSGGAKNIQYF	TGTGCCAGCAGCTTGCCCTCGGGCGGAGCCAAAAACATTCAGTACTTC
TRBV9	.	TRBJ2-7	TRBD1	CASSPSGGVGYEQYF	TGTGCCAGCAGTCCCTCAGGGGGAGTTGGCTACGAGCAGTACTTC
TRBV10-1	few	TRBJ2-1	TRBD2	CASSAGGINEQFF	TGCGCCAGCAGCGCGGGGGGGATCAATGAGCAGTTCTTC
TRBV6-6	few	TRBJ2-7	.	CASRTGLHEQYF	TGTGCCAGCAGAACGGGACTCCACGAGCAGTACTTC
TRBV6-1	.	TRBJ2-1	.	CASSVEFDINEQFF	TGTGCCAGCAGTGTTGAGTTCGATATCAATGAGCAGTTCTTC
TRBV7-8	.	TRBJ2-7	.	CASSYDGAHSYEQYF	TGTGCCAGCAGTTACGACGGCGCCCACTCCTACGAGCAGTACTTC
TRBV27	.	TRBJ1-4	.	CASSPDSAYEKLFF	TGTGCCAGCAGCCCCGACAGCGCATATGAAAAACTGTTTTTT
TRBV6-1	medium-sized	TRBJ2-7	.	CASSEGVYYEQYF	TGTGCCAGCAGTGAGGGGGTCTACTACGAGCAGTACTTC
TRBV6-1	once	TRBJ2-7	TRBD1	CASTTGRSYEQYF	TGTGCCAGCACGACAGGGCGCTCCTACGAGCAGTACTTC
TRBV11-1	.	TRBJ1-1	.	CASSSPTDYTEAFF	TGTGCCAGCAGCTCTCCGACAGACTACACTGAAGCTTTCTTT
TRBV29-1	.	TRBJ1-2	.	CSASGGLSYGYTF	TGCAGCGCCTCCGGGGGGCTGAGCTATGGCTACACCTTC
TRBV6-6	.	TRBJ2-1	.	CASSYLGTGPYNEQFF	TGTGCCAGCAGTTACCTCGGGACGGGACCCTACAATGAGCAGTTCTTC